This entry lists 21 T cell receptor beta chains sequenced from one sample in a study of graft-versus-host responses after intestinal transplantation. Data came from immunoSEQ multiplex PCR; TCRdb stores just in-frame clones and leaves some out. The sample yields about 85,000 clones, approximately 90% seen once. Their antigens are not known. Specimen: unstimulated CD8+ T cells sorted from spleen or lymph node cells, collected before transplant. The receptors here all came from a human donor who was the organ donor for an intestinal transplant.

The table lists this clone with a count of one. The V and J genes are TRBV29-1 and TRBJ2-7, with 9 bases matching TRBD1. Germline V gene sequence: CDR1 SQVTM, CDR2 ANQGSEA. CDR3 length: 13 amino acids. J gave up 3 bases and V 4 bases, and 4 bases lay outside the gene matches. The CDR3 reads CSVVDRGFYEQYF. CDR3 nucleotides: TGCAGCGTTGTGGACAGGGGTTTCTACGAGCAGTACTTC.

The V and J genes are TRBV25-1 and TRBJ2-1, with D possibly TRBD2 on 6 matching bases. CDR1 is MGHDK and CDR2 is SYGVNS in the germline V gene. This CDR3 spans 16 amino acids. The ends were cut back, 1 base at V and 8 bases at J, with 18 bases in the middle. The CDR3 nucleotides are TGTGCCAGCAGTGAATGGGAGGAGGGATTTGGCCATGAGCAGTTCTTC. Amino acids: CASSEWEEGFGHEQFF.

The chain carries TRBV12-5 and TRBJ1-4, with 10 bases that match TRBD1. This CDR3 has 15 amino acids. The junction had 8 bases not matched to a gene; V was cut back by 5 bases and J by 8 bases. In germline, CDR1 is LGHNT, CDR2 FRNRAP. The CDR3 loop is CASGPGQGFGEKLFF. CDR3 in DNA: TGTGCTAGTGGTCCGGGACAGGGGTTCGGAGAAAAACTGTTTTTT. The full variable domain, in which reference TRBV12-5 and TRBJ1-4 provide the parts outside the CDR3, is DARVTQTPRHKVTEMGQEVTMRCQPILGHNTVFWYRQTMMQGLELLAYFRNRAPLDDSGMPKDRFSAEMPDATLATLKIQPSEPRDSAVYFCASGPGQGFGEKLFFGSGTQLSVL.

The gene calls are TRBV27 and TRBJ1-1; weak D call: TRBD1 (5 bases). This CDR3 contains 14 residues. With 0 bases removed from V and 7 bases from J, the gap between germline ends came to 12 bases. The germline gives CDR1 MNHEY, CDR2 SMNVEV (reference sequence). CDR3 region: CASSLSTGFHEAFF. The CDR3 bases are TGTGCCAGCAGTTTATCCACAGGCTTTCATGAAGCTTTCTTT.

The sample holds one count of this clone. The chain recombines TRBV18 with TRBJ2-7, with D tentatively TRBD1 (7 bases). The CDR3 extends over 17 amino acids. Deletions cut 2 bases from V and 5 bases from J, with 22 bases between. The germline gives CDR1 KGHSH, CDR2 LQKENI. The CDR3 nucleotides are TGTGCCAGCTCACCAGAAAAGGTGGGCAGGGGGACTGACGAGCAGTACTTC. Residues: CASSPEKVGRGTDEQYF.

V usage is TRBV4-1 and J usage is TRBJ1-3; TRBD1 matches 7 bases. CDR3 length equals 15 residues. The J segment lost 3 bases and the V segment lost 4 bases, leaving 6 bases of the junction unmatched. CDR1 is MGHRA and CDR2 is YSYEKL in the germline V gene. The CDR3 loop reads CASSLRDSSGNTIYF. The CDR3 nucleotides read TGCGCCAGCAGCCTCCGGGACAGTAGTGGAAACACCATATATTTT.

The chain combines TRBV6-5 with TRBJ2-7; TRBD1 matches at 9 bases. This CDR3 has 13 residues. V was pared by 5 bases and J by 6 bases, with 5 bases of the junction left unmatched. Germline CDR1 is MNHEY and CDR2 is SVGAGI. The CDR3 nucleotides are TGTGCCAGCAGTGTGGGGACAGGGCCCGAGCAGTACTTC. It translates to CASSVGTGPEQYF.

The rearrangement links TRBV15 to TRBJ1-1; D is unresolved. V lost 0 bases and J lost 3, with 8 bases in between. CDR1 LNHNV and CDR2 YYDKDF come from the germline V gene (reference sequence). The CDR3 extends over 14 amino acids. The CDR3 region has the DNA TGTGCCACCAGCAGAGATCTGGGGTACACTGAAGCTTTCTTT. Its translation is CATSRDLGYTEAFF.

Only a few counts were recorded for this clone. V gene TRBV19 combines with J gene TRBJ1-6; 7 nucleotides agree with TRBD1. The germline gives CDR1 LNHDA, CDR2 SQIVND (reference sequence). This CDR3 comprises 14 residues. The V gene end was trimmed by 5 bases and the J gene end by 7 bases; junction bases not matched to a gene: 5. The CDR3 is CASSEGGSNSPLHF. DNA of the CDR3: TGTGCCAGTAGTGAAGGGGGCTCGAATTCACCCCTCCACTTT.

The V and J genes are TRBV7-9 and TRBJ1-1, with D possibly matching TRBD1 (5 bases). Trimming took 1 base from V and 1 from J, leaving 22 bases between them. Germline CDR1 SEHNR, CDR2 FQNEAQ (reference sequence). This CDR3 has 19 residues. CDR3 loop: CASSLVGGGAPPGNTEAFF. In DNA, the CDR3 is TGTGCCAGCAGCTTAGTTGGCGGTGGGGCCCCTCCCGGGAACACTGAAGCTTTCTTT.

This clone was seen a single time. V gene TRBV6-5 combines with J gene TRBJ1-2; 8 nucleotides align to TRBD1. Trimming at V came to 6 bases and at J to 8 bases, leaving 11 bases not matched to a gene. Germline CDR1 reads MNHEY; CDR2 reads SVGAGI. CDR3 length equals 14 residues. CDR3 DNA sequence: TGTGCCAGCAGCAACCGACAGGGGAGTATCGGCTACACCTTC. Its translation: CASSNRQGSIGYTF.

The chain links TRBV6-5 to TRBJ1-5, with 8 bases identical to TRBD1. The CDR3 has 14 residues. V lost 2 bases and J lost 7; bases outside the gene matches: 4. CDR1 and CDR2 (germline): MNHEY, SVGAGI. The CDR3 DNA reads as TGTGCCAGCAGTTACGAGGCAGGGGGCCAGCCCCAGCATTTT. This encodes CASSYEAGGQPQHF.

V usage is TRBV28 and J usage is TRBJ2-1; D is unclear. The germline CDR1 and CDR2 sequences are MDHEN and SYDVKM. CDR3 length equals 14 residues. Trimming removed 7 bases from V and 0 bases from J, with 10 bases in between. In DNA form, the CDR3 reads TGTGCCAGCACCCCTTCTCGCTCCTACAATGAGCAGTTCTTC. This sequence encodes CASTPSRSYNEQFF.

The V and J genes are TRBV5-1 and TRBJ2-3; D not certain. This CDR3 is 13 amino acids long. V lost 3 bases, J lost 3 bases, and 8 bases lay in between. Per the germline V gene, CDR1 is SGHRS and CDR2 is YFSETQ. CDR3 bases: TGCGCCAGCAGCTCGCCACCGACAGATACGCAGTATTTT. Translation: CASSSPPTDTQYF.

This clone was recorded only once. J is TRBJ2-3 and V is TRBV5-4; perhaps TRBD1 as D (6 bases). The germline V gene has CDR1 SGHNT and CDR2 YYREEE (reference sequence). V lost 4 bases, J lost 4 bases, and 16 bases lay in between. The CDR3 runs to 15 residues. CDR3 DNA: TGTGCCAGCAGCCCCGTGGGACAAGGATCAGATACGCAGTATTTT. It encodes CASSPVGQGSDTQYF.

The rearrangement joins TRBV19 to TRBJ2-3; 7 bases map to TRBD2. J was trimmed by 2 bases and V by 1 base; bases with no gene match: 6. The CDR3 is 16 residues long. The germline CDR1 and CDR2 sequences are LNHDA and SQIVND (reference sequence). CDR3 sequence reads: CASSIVGGSFTDTQYF. In DNA, the CDR3 is TGTGCCAGTAGTATAGTGGGCGGGAGTTTCACAGATACGCAGTATTTT.

The chain couples TRBV27 to TRBJ1-2, with 12 bases lining up with TRBD1. V gave up 10 bases and J gave up 8 bases; unmatched junction bases: 14. Looked up from germline, CDR1 is MNHEY and CDR2 is SMNVEV (reference sequence). This CDR3 has 15 residues. DNA for the CDR3: TGTGCCACGGGGGTACCGGGACAGGGGGCGGAAGGCTACACCTTC. Translated, it gives CATGVPGQGAEGYTF.

The rearrangement links TRBV6-4 to TRBJ1-2; 7 bases fit TRBD1. V shed 7 bases, J shed 8 bases, and the junction held 13 bases outside the gene matches. Germline V lookup: CDR1 MRHNA, CDR2 SNTAGT. This CDR3 spans 14 amino acids. CDR3 sequence: CASKRDDREYGYTF. CDR3 DNA: TGTGCCAGCAAAAGGGACGACAGGGAATACGGCTACACCTTC.

This clone appeared once. The rearrangement uses TRBV5-1 and TRBJ2-5; D not resolved. Germline loops: CDR1 SGHRS, CDR2 YFSETQ. V lost 0 bases, J lost 4 bases, and 1 base lay in between. The CDR3 runs to 11 residues. In DNA form, the CDR3 reads TGCGCCAGCAGCTTGGCAGAGACCCAGTACTTC. It is translated as CASSLAETQYF.

V usage is TRBV21-1 and J usage is TRBJ2-7; TRBD1, as called in the table, went unchecked against the DNA. TRBV21-1 constitutes a pseudogene. The CDR3 totals 16 residues. The CDR3 DNA follows: TGTGCCAGCAGCAAAGCGCAGGCAGGGGCGTGCTACGAGCAGTACTTC. Encoded protein: CASSKAQAGACYEQYF.

This sequence joins TRBV7-6 and TRBJ1-1; 11 positions agree with TRBD1. CDR3 length: 17 residues. Germline assignment: CDR1 SGHVS and CDR2 FNYEAQ. V shed 5 bases, J shed 3 bases, and the junction held 11 bases outside the gene matches. The CDR3 here is CASSQGDRGTWDTEAFF. The CDR3 region has the DNA TGTGCCAGCAGCCAAGGGGACAGGGGGACTTGGGACACTGAAGCTTTCTTT.